The TCR beta chain described here comes from a study of T cell clonotyping in hematopoietic cell transplantation (dated by TCRdb to the early 2020s). The study in broad terms: A total of 135 blood samples were collected in the study from 30 to 45 consecutive transplant recipients and their related donors. Patients were recruited between September 2015 and January 2017 and followed until late 2020 or death.

The immunoSEQ assay, a bias-controlled multiplex PCR using V- and J-specific primers, was used to amplify TCR beta CDR3 regions from genomic DNA. A proprietary barcode and Illumina adapter sequences were added to the CDR3 amplicons in a second PCR step. An Illumina MiSeq instrument was used to sequence the CDR3 libraries. The authors' pipeline ran thus. immunoSEQ Analyzer 3.0 was used for export and quality control, with R Bioconductor and Immunarch used for downstream analyses. Only productive rearrangements in the normalized downsampled data set were used to calculate repertoire metrics. Pathologically expanded clonotypes were defined as those larger than 5 templates in the normalized cohort. Repertoire diversity was measured with the Inverse Simpson Index. To capture all clonotypes, the CMV-specificity analyses were run on the non-normalized data set. TCRdb holds this immuneACCESS table with in-frame rearrangements only. Some clones are missing; in checked studies, unresolved V genes explain under half, and the rest has no known cause. V and J calls and clone size are copied from that table; D and trimming were computed from the DNA. The sample table records some 1,100 clones; around 70% of these occur just once. Approximately 43% of the sample belongs to the ten largest clones.

The investigation overall reported the following: Recipient TCR diversity fell after transplant, with pathologically expanded clonotypes rising progressively from day 30 to day 180. Recipient repertoires showed only a small fraction of overlap with donor repertoires, and over 95% appeared de novo at the given depth. Sample size was limited, and cells were not sorted, so CD4 and CD8 repertoire contributions could not be separated. Broader TCR repertoire diversity after transplant was predicted by Inverse Simpson Index values from donors and from recipients before transplant.

CDR3 length: 17 amino acids, cysteine to phenylalanine. Only the CDR3 DNA is retained, 51 bases long and in frame from the first base. Based on the germline V gene, the CDR1 and CDR2 sequences are MNHNS and SASEGT. The trim is 3 bases for V and 0 bases for J, with a gap of 15 bases between the germline ends. For this clone: No cognate antigen has been identified for it. Base qualities are missing; no much larger clone stands one base away.

The sample's time point label, in plain terms: 100 days after allo-HCT. Blood from recipients was drawn about 28 days before transplant and again at days 30, 100 and 180 after transplant. Using Nuclei Lysis Solution, genomic DNA was extracted from unfractionated peripheral blood mononuclear cells that were either fresh or cryopreserved. This receptor was taken from a female patient in her 30s who had an allogeneic stem cell transplant, so T cells may come from the graft donor. Some clones in this sample may be carry-over from other donors' samples. In this chain, TRBV6-1 is recombined with TRBJ2-1; no D gene call is confident. The sample here was peripheral blood mononuclear cells, taken 100 days after allogeneic stem cell transplant. The DNA sequence is given as TGTGCCAGCAGTGACCCAACTTCCACCCGCTCCTACAATGAGCAGTTCTTC. Its amino acids are CASSDPTSTRSYNEQFF.